This TCR beta chain was recorded in a study of T-cell memory formation after mild COVID-19. Study-level information: Clusters of TCRs were largely donor specific.

This CDR3 is built from 17 residues. V was clipped by 4 bases and J by 2 bases; unmatched bases: 12. Germline assignment: CDR1 SGHTA and CDR2 FQGTGA. Points from the study as a whole: Largely, contracting CD4+ clones fell within CM and EM, and contracting CD8+ clones within EMRA.

TCRdb passed the 5' RACE reads through MiXCR, listing each CDR3 protein once. The sample carries some 290,000 distinct CDR3 sequences, 16% recorded once. This clonotype has just one count. Its antigen is still unknown. The specimen sequenced was PBMCs or a T cell subset sorted from them (not recorded which). The clonotype originates from a man aged 18-30 years who had mild COVID-19 (a few samples of this study predate the infection). Cell type and time point are not known. The chain employs TRBV7-3 and TRBJ2-3; 7 bases are a match to TRBD1. As DNA, the CDR3 is TGTGCCAGCAGCTCGAGGGTAGGGGACAGACCCACAGATACGCAGTATTTT. This translates into CASSSRVGDRPTDTQYF.